A single sample is the source of the 6 T cell receptor beta chains below, sequenced in a study of blood T cell repertoires in COVID-19. The method was immunoSEQ multiplex PCR; TCRdb's version includes in-frame clones alone and lacks a portion of them. The repertoire includes about 95,000 clones, over 75% of them detected once, and around 27% sits in the top ten. Input material: peripheral blood. All receptors derive from an elderly man with active or convalescent COVID-19.

V is TRBV6-5 and J is TRBJ2-1; possibly TRBD1 for D (6 bases). This CDR3 is 15 amino acids long. V was shortened by 0 bases and J by 3 bases, with 9 bases between the two germline ends. Germline values: CDR1 MNHEY, CDR2 SVGAGI. CDR3 bases: TGTGCCAGCAGTTACTCGGGGGCTTTCTACAATGAGCAGTTCTTC. This translates into CASSYSGAFYNEQFF.

The chain employs TRBV30 and TRBJ1-6, with D perhaps matching TRBD1 (5 bases). Trimming shortened V by 4 bases and J by 9 bases, and 13 bases separated the two germline ends. The CDR3 contains 13 residues. CDR1 is GTSNPN, CDR2 SVGIG, per germline (reference sequence). This CDR3 is CAWTGRAGSPLHF. CDR3 sequence (DNA): TGTGCCTGGACTGGCAGGGCAGGTTCACCCCTCCACTTT. Based on the CDR3 plus reference TRBV30 and TRBJ1-6, the full variable domain is SQTIHQWPATLVQPVGSPLSLECTVEGTSNPNLYWYRQAAGRGLQLLFYSVGIGQISSEVPQNLSASRPQDRQFILSSKKLLLSDSGFYLCAWTGRAGSPLHFGNGTRLTVT.

This clone was detected many times. This chain connects TRBV5-6 to TRBJ2-7; D is undetermined. V lost 6 bases and J lost 3, with 19 bases in between. CDR1 is SGHDT and CDR2 is YYEEEE in the germline V gene. CDR3 length: 15 amino acids. CDR3 loop: CASILTQRGDYEQYF. The CDR3 bases are TGTGCCAGCATTCTTACTCAGCGAGGAGACTACGAGCAGTACTTC.

This clone was detected only a few times. V usage is TRBV28 and J usage is TRBJ1-2; no clear D. This CDR3 spans 13 amino acids. V lost 3 bases to trimming and J lost 7 bases, with 12 bases between them. Germline V CDR1 and CDR2: MDHEN, SYDVKM. Here the CDR3 reads CASSFSYGLGYTF. CDR3 nucleotide sequence: TGTGCCAGCAGTTTCTCCTACGGACTTGGCTACACCTTC.

The chain employs TRBV10-3 and TRBJ1-5; possible D gene TRBD1, 6 bases. Germline CDR1 reads ENHRY; CDR2 reads SYGVKD. This CDR3 region has 14 residues. Deletions cut 6 bases from V and 7 bases from J, with 16 bases between. The CDR3 DNA reads as TGTGCCATCAGCCCGGACAGCATCCAGCAGCCCCAGCATTTT. It yields the protein CAISPDSIQQPQHF.

The chain employs TRBV11-1 and TRBJ2-7; tentative D call: TRBD2 (5 bases). The CDR3 has 13 residues. The germline V gene has CDR1 SGHAT and CDR2 FQDESV (reference sequence). V lost 3 bases and J 4 bases, leaving 10 bases between the germline ends. The CDR3 nucleotides read TGTGCCAGCAGCTTCCGACGCGGGTACGAGCAGTACTTC. Amino acids: CASSFRRGYEQYF. The full variable domain, with the rest looked up from reference TRBV11-1 and TRBJ2-7, is EAEVAQSPRYKITEKSQAVAFWCDPISGHATLYWYRQILGQGPELLVQFQDESVVDDSQLPKDRFSAERLKGVDSTLKIQPAELGDSAMYLCASSFRRGYEQYFGPGTRLTVT.